The 28 T cell receptor beta chains below all came from one sample that was sequenced in a study of T cells of healthy individuals. From the 5' RACE reads, TCRdb called clonotypes with MiXCR, one entry per CDR3 protein. The data show around 63,000 distinct CDR3 sequences, around 16% seen once. These receptor sequences come from a human donor in good health.

The table lists this clonotype with a count of one. The rearrangement joins TRBV3-1 to TRBJ2-5; TRBD1 matches at 10 bases. This CDR3 is 17 amino acids long. The junction had 8 bases not matched to a gene; V was cut back by 4 bases and J by 0 bases. Per germline, CDR1 LGHDT and CDR2 YNNKEL (reference sequence). For the CDR3, the DNA is TGTGCCAGCAGCCCCCGGGGACAGGGGACATACCAAGAGACCCAGTACTTC. Amino acid sequence: CASSPRGQGTYQETQYF.

The rearrangement uses TRBV4-1 and TRBJ2-1; D ambiguous. Per germline, CDR1 MGHRA and CDR2 YSYEKL. Trimming took off 0 bases at V and 4 bases at J, with 16 bases between the two ends. This CDR3 is 17 amino acids long. Here the CDR3 reads CASSQEFTLEYYNEQFF. In nucleotides, the CDR3 is TGCGCCAGCAGCCAAGAGTTTACCTTGGAGTATTACAATGAGCAGTTCTTC.

This clonotype has at least ten counts. The rearrangement joins TRBV7-2 to TRBJ1-5; unclear D gene. Germline loops: CDR1 SGHTA, CDR2 FQGNSA. V lost 0 bases, J lost 5 bases, and 8 bases lay in between. The CDR3 sequence is 14 residues long. CDR3 sequence reads: CASSLAPGYQPQHF. The CDR3 DNA follows: TGTGCCAGCAGCTTAGCGCCCGGATATCAGCCCCAGCATTTT.

This clonotype occurred many times. The V call is TRBV10-3, the J call TRBJ1-2; D remains unclear. Per the germline V gene, CDR1 is ENHRY and CDR2 is SYGVKD. Between the trimmed V and J ends, which lost 0 bases and 4 bases, there was a span of 9 bases. CDR3 size: 14 residues. Written as DNA, the CDR3 is TGTGCCATCAGTGAGTCGATCGGGGTCTATGGCTACACCTTC. Translation: CAISESIGVYGYTF.

The CDR3 spells CSAKTGQEDGYTF. Here the CDR3 DNA reads TGCAGTGCTAAGACGGGACAGGAGGATGGCTACACCTTC. This rearrangement joins TRBV20-1 to TRBJ1-2; 8 nucleotides line up with TRBD1. CDR1 and CDR2 (germline): DFQATT, SNEGSKA (reference sequence). J gave up 6 bases and V 4 bases, and 7 bases lay outside the gene matches. This CDR3 contains 13 residues.

This clonotype was recorded a few times. V and J are TRBV6-6 and TRBJ2-3; 8 nucleotides line up with TRBD2. J was trimmed by 5 bases and V by 6 bases; bases with no gene match: 10. This CDR3 has 15 residues. Germline V gene data show CDR1 as MNHNY and CDR2 as SVGAGI (reference sequence). The CDR3 coding sequence is TGTGCCAGCAGCAACGGGAGGGCGGGCAAAGATACGCAGTATTTT. Residues: CASSNGRAGKDTQYF.

This clonotype has just one count. V gene TRBV6-2 or TRBV6-3 combines with J gene TRBJ2-3; D ambiguous. This CDR3 has 16 amino acids. The germline V gene encodes CDR1 MNHEY and CDR2 SVGEGT. Trimming removed 2 bases from V and 4 bases from J, with 16 bases in between. As DNA, the CDR3 is TGTGCCAGCAGTTACGGTGTCCAGCGATCTGCAGATACGCAGTATTTT. It is translated as CASSYGVQRSADTQYF.

There are a few counts of this clonotype. This rearrangement joins TRBV28 to TRBJ2-2; D may be TRBD1 (6 bases). The ends were cut back, 4 bases at V and 5 bases at J, with 14 bases in the middle. Germline CDR1 reads MDHEN; CDR2 reads SYDVKM. The CDR3 covers 15 residues. CDR3 in DNA: TGTGCCAGCAGTTCCGCTCAGGGGATAACCGGGGAGCTGTTTTTT. This encodes CASSSAQGITGELFF.

This clonotype was seen many times. The CDR3 nucleotides read TGTGCCTGGAAGACCGGGACGGCTCACAGTGGCTACACCTTC. Protein product: CAWKTGTAHSGYTF. The chain employs TRBV30 and TRBJ1-2, with D perhaps TRBD1 (5 bases). Germline V lookup: CDR1 GTSNPN, CDR2 SVGIG (reference sequence). The V end lost 4 bases, the J end lost 7 bases, and 19 bases lay between the germline ends. The CDR3 is made up of 14 amino acids.

This clonotype was recorded many times. The rearrangement uses TRBV7-9 and TRBJ2-7; 14 nucleotides agree with TRBD2. This CDR3 spans 16 amino acids. Trimming at V came to 6 bases and at J to 5 bases, leaving 9 bases not matched to a gene. CDR1 SEHNR and CDR2 FQNEAQ come from the germline V gene (reference sequence). The CDR3 is CASRTEGLAGVNEQYF. The CDR3 region has the DNA TGTGCCAGCAGAACCGAGGGACTAGCGGGAGTCAACGAGCAGTACTTC.

The chain joins TRBV5-1 to TRBJ1-2; D is unclear. The V end lost 4 bases, the J end lost 6 bases, and 16 bases lay between the germline ends. Per the germline V gene, CDR1 is SGHRS and CDR2 is YFSETQ. This CDR3 spans 14 amino acids. The CDR3 DNA sequence: TGCGCCAGCAGCACAACAGAAGGAGGGCATGGCTACACCTTC. As protein: CASSTTEGGHGYTF.

This clonotype was recorded at least ten times. The gene calls are TRBV20-1 and TRBJ1-5, with 9 bases lining up with TRBD1. J gave up 6 bases and V 3 bases, and 6 bases lay outside the gene matches. The V gene's germline CDR1 is DFQATT and CDR2 SNEGSKA (reference sequence). The CDR3 contains 14 residues. As DNA, the CDR3 is TGCAGTGCTAGTCAACAGGGGGCGGGTCAGCCCCAGCATTTT. It is translated as CSASQQGAGQPQHF.

This clonotype was picked up many times. The V call is TRBV7-2, the J call TRBJ2-7; 8 bases map to TRBD1. The V gene end was trimmed by 4 bases and the J gene end by 6 bases; junction bases not matched to a gene: 11. CDR1 and CDR2 (germline): SGHTA, FQGNSA. The CDR3 length is 15 residues. CDR3 DNA sequence: TGTGCCAGCAGCTCATCCGGGACAGGAAGACGCGAGCAGTACTTC. Its protein product is CASSSSGTGRREQYF.

V gene TRBV6-1 combines with J gene TRBJ2-1, with 10 bases fitting TRBD2. The CDR3 is made up of 15 amino acids. The germline CDR1 and CDR2 sequences are MNHNS and SASEGT. Unmatched junction bases numbered 14, after V lost 10 bases and J lost 8 bases. The DNA for the CDR3 is TGTGCCACGCCTACCGGGCTAGCGGGAGATTATGAGCAGTTCTTC. It yields the protein CATPTGLAGDYEQFF.

A remark on this clonotype: One base away lies a much larger clone, so this may be a sequencing read error. This chain joins TRBV9 and TRBJ2-3; D unclear. CDR3 length: 13 residues. Germline V gene lookup returns CDR1 SGDLS and CDR2 YYNGEE. The CDR3 reads CACSVSDTDTQYF. CDR3 bases: TGTGCCTGCAGCGTTTCAGACACAGATACGCAGTATTTT.

CDR3 bases: TGTGCCAGCAGCCAGACCAGACTTACAGAGCAGTACTTC. This translates into CASSQTRLTEQYF. This rearrangement joins TRBV14 to TRBJ2-7, with D unclear. The germline gives CDR1 SGHDN, CDR2 FVKESK. The V end lost 3 bases, the J end lost 7 bases, and 13 bases lay between the germline ends. The CDR3 runs 13 residues.

The rearrangement uses TRBV5-1 and TRBJ1-5, with 7 bases lining up with TRBD1. V lost 4 bases to trimming and J lost 2 bases; unmatched junction nucleotides: 9. Per germline, CDR1 SGHRS and CDR2 YFSETQ. CDR3 length: 16 amino acids. The CDR3 is CASSEGAGRGNQPQHF. CDR3 nucleotide sequence: TGCGCCAGCAGCGAGGGGGCAGGACGTGGCAATCAGCCCCAGCATTTT.

This clonotype was seen at least ten times. The rearrangement joins TRBV7-2 to TRBJ2-7; 8 bases fit TRBD2. CDR1 is SGHTA, CDR2 FQGNSA, per germline. The J segment lost 3 bases and the V segment lost 5 bases, leaving 9 bases of the junction unmatched. The CDR3 spans 15 residues. CDR3: CASSPRAGANYEQYF. The CDR3 nucleotides are TGTGCCAGCAGCCCCCGAGCGGGGGCTAACTACGAGCAGTACTTC.

In regard to this clonotype: One base away lies a much larger clone, so this may be a sequencing read error. Given the absence of the conserved phenylalanine or tryptophan at the CDR3 end, a read error is likely. The chain recombines TRBV10-1 with TRBJ2-2; maybe TRBD1 (5 bases). Germline V gene sequence: CDR1 WNHNN, CDR2 SYGVQD (reference sequence). With 3 bases removed from V and 6 bases from J, the gap between germline ends came to 5 bases. The CDR3 is 12 residues long. CDR3 sequence: CASSEGAGELFL. Written as DNA, the CDR3 is TGCGCCAGCAGTGAAGGGGCCGGGGAGCTGTTTCTT.

This chain connects TRBV11-1 to TRBJ1-1; D uncertain. CDR1 and CDR2 (germline): SGHAT, FQDESV (reference sequence). The CDR3 is 12 residues long. V was clipped by 1 base and J by 11 bases, with 11 bases between them. The CDR3 DNA sequence: TGTGCCAGCAGCTTAGAGGGCCGGCCGGCTTTCTTT. Its protein is CASSLEGRPAFF.

The rearrangement links TRBV4-1 to TRBJ2-6; no clear D gene. The CDR3 has 16 amino acids. V was shortened by 1 base and J by 2 bases, with 9 bases between the two germline ends. Germline CDR1 reads MGHRA; CDR2 reads YSYEKL. CDR3 in DNA: TGCGCCAGCAGCCAAGCAACCGGGCCTGGGGCCAACGTCCTGACTTTC. Residues: CASSQATGPGANVLTF.

This clonotype was observed many times. The chain carries TRBV20-1 and TRBJ2-7; 9 bases match TRBD2. V lost 3 bases and J lost 1; bases outside the gene matches: 19. Per germline, CDR1 DFQATT and CDR2 SNEGSKA (reference sequence). This CDR3 comprises 19 residues. CDR3 sequence: CSASPPGSGRTPYSYEQYF. Written as DNA, the CDR3 is TGCAGTGCTAGCCCCCCAGGTAGCGGGAGAACCCCCTATTCCTACGAGCAGTACTTC.

In this sample, this clonotype turned up many times. The chain recombines TRBV4-1 with TRBJ1-5; a weak D match, TRBD1 (5 bases). Trimming stripped 1 base from V and 4 bases from J, with 14 bases between. In germline, CDR1 is MGHRA, CDR2 YSYEKL. This CDR3 has 16 residues. Here the CDR3 DNA reads TGCGCCAGCAGCCAAGGGGACGTAACATCGAATCAGCCCCAGCATTTT. This codes for CASSQGDVTSNQPQHF.

The table lists this clonotype with many counts. The chain is built from TRBV18 and TRBJ1-5; 7 nucleotides line up with TRBD1. The CDR3 is made up of 16 amino acids. Looked up from germline, CDR1 is KGHSH and CDR2 is LQKENI. With V trimmed by 3 bases and J by 2 bases, 7 bases remained unmatched. The CDR3 loop reads CASSPRQGLGNQPQHF. In DNA, the CDR3 is TGTGCCAGCTCACCTCGACAGGGTCTAGGCAATCAGCCCCAGCATTTT.

This clonotype was counted many times. This chain uses TRBV20-1 with TRBJ1-4; D may be TRBD1 (5 bases). This CDR3 has 12 amino acids. Trimming took 4 bases from V and 6 from J, leaving 9 bases between them. Germline V lookup: CDR1 DFQATT, CDR2 SNEGSKA (reference sequence). The CDR3 coding sequence is TGCAGTGCTACAGGGTTGCATGAAAAACTGTTTTTT. Translation gives CSATGLHEKLFF.

The sample holds many counts of this clonotype. J is TRBJ2-3 and V is TRBV14; D may be TRBD2 (6 bases). The CDR3 extends over 13 amino acids. V was clipped by 4 bases and J by 10 bases, with 15 bases between them. Germline-derived CDR1 and CDR2 are SGHDN and FVKESK. CDR3 amino acids: CASSLGAAGAQYF. CDR3 coding DNA: TGTGCCAGCAGCCTCGGCGCAGCGGGCGCGCAGTATTTT.

The gene calls are TRBV27 and TRBJ2-2; either TRBD1 or TRBD2 may supply D (5 bases each). The CDR3 is 14 residues long. Between the trimmed V and J ends, which lost 3 bases and 7 bases, there was a span of 12 bases. Germline V gene sequence: CDR1 MNHEY, CDR2 SMNVEV (reference sequence). The CDR3 loop is CASSFATRGGELFF. Written as DNA, the CDR3 is TGTGCCAGCAGTTTCGCTACTAGGGGCGGGGAGCTGTTTTTT.

This clonotype was found a few times. This chain uses TRBV4-1 with TRBJ2-5; a possible D gene is TRBD2 (6 bases). The CDR3 totals 14 residues. V was clipped by 4 bases and J by 0 bases, with 9 bases between them. Germline assignment: CDR1 MGHRA and CDR2 YSYEKL. DNA for the CDR3: TGCGCCAGCAGCCGATCGGGGGACCAAGAGACCCAGTACTTC. This translates into CASSRSGDQETQYF.